What follows are 14 T cell receptor beta chains derived from one specimen sequenced in a study of blood T cell repertoires in COVID-19. Produced via immunoSEQ multiplex PCR; TCRdb's table is partial and in-frame only. The table has approximately 160,000 clones, roughly four fifths seen once; the top ten hold more than 3.5%. Sequencing was performed on peripheral blood. These receptors all come from a woman of 80 years or more with acute or convalescent COVID-19.

The chain employs TRBV10-3 and TRBJ2-7; a possible D gene is TRBD1 (5 bases). The V gene lost 5 bases and the J gene lost 5 bases, with 16 bases spanning the gap. Germline CDR1 and CDR2: ENHRY and SYGVKD. The CDR3 loop spans 14 amino acids. The CDR3 DNA is TGTGCCATCAGTACGAATCAGGGTAAAGACGAGCAGTACTTC. This codes for CAISTNQGKDEQYF.

This clone was detected once. The gene calls are TRBV19 and TRBJ2-3; 8 bases are shared with TRBD1. V was pared by 5 bases and J by 0 bases, with 7 bases of the junction left unmatched. This CDR3 has 16 amino acids. Germline CDR1 LNHDA, CDR2 SQIVND (reference sequence). This CDR3 is CASSAPGTGSTDTQYF. In nucleotides, the CDR3 is TGTGCCAGTAGTGCACCCGGGACAGGTAGCACAGATACGCAGTATTTT.

This rearrangement joins TRBV20-1 to TRBJ1-2, with 10 bases fitting TRBD1. After removal of 3 bases from V and 1 base from J, the junction contained 11 bases not matched to a gene. Germline values: CDR1 DFQATT, CDR2 SNEGSKA (reference sequence). The CDR3 is 17 amino acids. The CDR3 reads CSASGGDRGVDNYGYTF. CDR3 coding DNA: TGCAGTGCTAGTGGCGGGGACAGGGGCGTAGATAACTATGGCTACACCTTC.

The V gene is TRBV10-3, the J gene TRBJ1-4, with D maybe TRBD1 (6 bases). This CDR3 is built from 15 residues. Germline V gene lookup returns CDR1 ENHRY and CDR2 SYGVKD. V lost 3 bases and J lost 0, with 8 bases in between. The CDR3 loop is CAISEPGATNEKLFF. In nucleotides, the CDR3 is TGTGCCATCAGTGAACCAGGGGCAACTAATGAAAAACTGTTTTTT.

The chain joins TRBV19 to TRBJ1-1; D is undetermined. The CDR3 loop spans 13 amino acids. Germline CDR1 LNHDA, CDR2 SQIVND (reference sequence). V was cut by 7 bases and J by 1 base, with 10 bases left in between. CDR3 DNA: TGTGCCAGTACCCAAACAGCGAACACTGAAGCTTTCTTT. It specifies CASTQTANTEAFF.

CDR3 amino acids: CASSMTATSYEQYF. Here the CDR3 DNA reads TGTGCCAGTAGTATGACAGCGACCTCCTACGAGCAGTACTTC. The chain carries TRBV19 and TRBJ2-7, with D possibly TRBD1 on 5 matching bases. V lost 3 bases to trimming and J lost 0 bases, with 9 bases between them. Germline values: CDR1 LNHDA, CDR2 SQIVND (reference sequence). This CDR3 contains 14 residues.

V gene TRBV12-3 or TRBV12-4 combines with J gene TRBJ1-1; 7 bases match TRBD1. CDR3 size: 13 residues. The ends lost 6 bases at V and 4 bases at J; junction bases unmatched: 5. CDR3 loop: CASSRGQLTEAFF. In DNA form, the CDR3 reads TGTGCCAGCAGCCGGGGACAGCTCACTGAAGCTTTCTTT.

The chain links TRBV6-5 to TRBJ2-2; 7 nucleotides line up with TRBD1. The CDR3 covers 14 residues. The V and J ends lost 7 bases and 7 bases, in that order; junction bases with no gene match: 9. CDR1 is MNHEY, CDR2 SVGAGI, per germline. The CDR3 nucleotides are TGTGCCAGCAAAGAAGACAGGGATTTCGGGGAGCTGTTTTTT. Protein sequence: CASKEDRDFGELFF.

The V gene is TRBV10-3, the J gene TRBJ2-3; 7 positions agree with TRBD1. Losses at the gene ends were 10 bases for V and 2 bases for J; bases not matched to a gene: 6. The length of the CDR3 is 13 residues. Germline CDR1 reads ENHRY; CDR2 reads SYGVKD. The CDR3 protein is CATGDSSTDTQYF. Here the CDR3 DNA reads TGTGCCACTGGGGACAGCTCCACAGATACGCAGTATTTT.

The chain joins TRBV5-4 to TRBJ1-3; D is undetermined. The V gene's germline CDR1 is SGHNT and CDR2 YYREEE (reference sequence). The V end was cut by 0 bases, the J end by 0 bases, with 10 bases between. The CDR3 is 16 amino acids. The CDR3 nucleotides are TGTGCCAGCAGCTTGGCCCCAGGCCGCTCTGGAAACACCATATATTTT. Its translation is CASSLAPGRSGNTIYF.

Remarks on this clone: A junction end diverges from the germline sequence, so it may reflect a read error. The chain has TRBV7-9 and TRBJ1-6; perhaps TRBD1 as D (6 bases). The CDR3 loop spans 14 amino acids. Germline V gene sequence: CDR1 SEHNR, CDR2 FQNEAQ (reference sequence). The CDR3 nucleotides read TGTGCCAGCACCTTACAGGGATTAGGCTCACCCCTCCACTTT. Translated: CASTLQGLGSPLHF.

This clone was picked up one time. The rearrangement links TRBV27 to TRBJ1-1; 8 bases fit TRBD1. The trim removed 5 bases at V and 4 bases at J, leaving 15 bases unmatched. The CDR3 covers 17 residues. Germline V gives CDR1 MNHEY, CDR2 SMNVEV (reference sequence). For the CDR3, the DNA is TGTGCCAGCAGTCGTCCCGGGACAGGAGGAGCCAGCACTGAAGCTTTCTTT. It is translated as CASSRPGTGGASTEAFF.

The chain links TRBV5-1 to TRBJ2-3; TRBD1 matches 9 bases. The germline CDR1 and CDR2 sequences are SGHRS and YFSETQ. The CDR3 runs to 18 residues. The J segment lost 3 bases and the V segment lost 2 bases, leaving 13 bases of the junction unmatched. The CDR3: CASSFATGGGFGTDTQYF. In DNA, the CDR3 is TGCGCCAGCAGCTTTGCGACAGGGGGAGGTTTTGGTACAGATACGCAGTATTTT. The entire variable domain, with the rest obtained from reference TRBV5-1 and TRBJ2-3, is as follows: KAGVTQTPRYLIKTRGQQVTLSCSPISGHRSVSWYQQTPGQGLQFLFEYFSETQRNKGNFPGRFSGRQFSNSRSEMNVSTLELGDSALYLCASSFATGGGFGTDTQYFGPGTRLTVL.

This chain joins TRBV4-3 and TRBJ2-2, with a tentative D call TRBD2 (6 bases). The germline V gene has CDR1 LGHNA and CDR2 YSLEER. CDR3 length equals 11 residues. The V and J ends lost 4 bases and 11 bases respectively, with 8 bases between them. The DNA for the CDR3 is TGCGCCAGCAGCCTAGCGGATGAGCTGTTTTTT. This codes for CASSLADELFF.